These 23 T cell receptor beta chains originate from one sample sequenced in a study of cytomegalovirus exposure and HLA in healthy donors. It was with 60 Vbeta and 13 Jbeta primers that the PCR ran. Assay: immunoSEQ multiplex PCR; the TCRdb copy retains only in-frame clones and omits some. This table has 150,000 or so clones, around 67% appearing once. Sequenced material: PBMCs. The receptors originated from a woman aged 18-29 years in good health and CMV-seronegative.

The chain recombines TRBV5-1 with TRBJ1-4; 10 bases agree with TRBD1. Germline V gene lookup returns CDR1 SGHRS and CDR2 YFSETQ. The length of the CDR3 is 14 residues. The V and J ends lost 4 bases and 8 bases, in that order; junction bases with no gene match: 5. CDR3 residues: CASSLGQGVEKLFF. The CDR3 DNA reads as TGCGCCAGCAGCCTTGGACAGGGGGTGGAAAAACTGTTTTTT.

The chain is built from TRBV5-1 and TRBJ1-2, with 7 positions matching TRBD1. This CDR3 is built from 13 residues. Unmatched junction bases numbered 4, after V lost 3 bases and J lost 5 bases. The germline gives CDR1 SGHRS, CDR2 YFSETQ. The CDR3 DNA reads as TGCGCCAGCAGCTCGGGACAGCCATATGGCTACACCTTC. Amino acids: CASSSGQPYGYTF.

The chain employs TRBV5-1 and TRBJ2-3; no reliable D call. Germline V gene data show CDR1 as SGHRS and CDR2 as YFSETQ. The CDR3 is 16 amino acids. The V end lost 1 base, the J end lost 0 bases, and 12 bases lay between the germline ends. The CDR3 coding sequence is TGCGCCAGCAGCTTGTTTGCCAGCGCCAGCACAGATACGCAGTATTTT. The encoded protein is CASSLFASASTDTQYF.

The chain uses TRBV23-1 and TRBJ2-7; unclear D gene. TRBV23-1 is sorted into the ORF group, with uncertain function. The CDR3 has 14 amino acids. V was pared by 0 bases and J by 3 bases, with 9 bases between. The CDR3 protein is CASSQSLTLYEQYV. Here the CDR3 DNA reads TGCGCCAGCAGTCAATCGCTGACACTCTACGAGCAGTACGTC.

The gene calls are TRBV5-5 and TRBJ1-2, with TRBD1 matching 10 bases. The CDR3 sequence is 14 residues long. Germline CDR1 SGHKS, CDR2 YYEKEE (reference sequence). Trimming took 0 bases from V and 5 from J; bases not matched to a gene: 1. The CDR3 protein is CASSLGQGAYGYTF. The CDR3 nucleotides are TGTGCCAGCAGCTTGGGACAGGGGGCGTATGGCTACACCTTC.

This clone was detected only once. The rearrangement uses TRBV13 and TRBJ2-3; 9 positions match TRBD1. Trimming cost V 3 bases and J 2 bases; bases outside gene matches: 9. Germline values: CDR1 PRHDT, CDR2 FYEKMQ (reference sequence). The CDR3 extends over 17 amino acids. CDR3 nucleotide sequence: TGTGCCAGCAGCTTCCCGGGACAGGGACGGGTCACAGATACGCAGTATTTT. Translated, it gives CASSFPGQGRVTDTQYF.

This clone was detected a few times. The genes are TRBV18 and TRBJ2-1, with a weak D call TRBD2 (6 bases). CDR3 length: 15 amino acids. Germline assignment: CDR1 KGHSH and CDR2 LQKENI. V lost 5 bases and J lost 10, with 21 bases in between. The CDR3 sequence: CASSVGLPASYEQFF. CDR3 bases: TGTGCCAGCTCAGTAGGACTACCCGCCAGTTACGAGCAGTTCTTC.

The genes are TRBV18 and TRBJ1-2; 8 positions agree with TRBD1. The CDR3 is 14 residues long. V gave up 5 bases and J gave up 5 bases; unmatched junction bases: 7. CDR1 and CDR2 (germline): KGHSH, LQKENI. CDR3 nucleotides: TGTGCCAGCTCATCCGGACAGGGCCAATATGGCTACACCTTC. This translates into CASSSGQGQYGYTF.

This clone came up a few times. CDR3 residues: CASSTDSYSNQPQHF. The DNA for the CDR3 is TGTGCCAGCAGCACAGACAGTTATAGCAATCAGCCCCAGCATTTT. The chain has TRBV5-5 and TRBJ1-5, with D possibly matching TRBD1 (5 bases). From germline, CDR1 is SGHKS and CDR2 YYEKEE (reference sequence). The CDR3 extends over 15 amino acids. The germline V and J ends were trimmed by 4 bases and 0 bases, with 11 bases remaining between them.

V gene TRBV7-2 combines with J gene TRBJ1-1, with a possible D match to TRBD1 (6 bases). The CDR3 has 14 residues. Trimming shortened V by 1 base and J by 6 bases, and 12 bases separated the two germline ends. Germline CDR1 and CDR2: SGHTA and FQGNSA. Here the CDR3 DNA reads TGTGCCAGCAGCTTAGAAAGGGGGAGGGCTGAAGCTTTCTTT. This sequence encodes CASSLERGRAEAFF.

This clone was seen more than once but under ten times. The CDR3 DNA reads TGCGCCAGCAGCTTGGGCCAGAGCAATCAGCCCCAGCATTTT. Protein product: CASSLGQSNQPQHF. The chain recombines TRBV5-1 with TRBJ1-5, with D uncertain. This CDR3 is 14 amino acids long. In germline, CDR1 is SGHRS, CDR2 YFSETQ. V was pared by 0 bases and J by 1 base, with 5 bases between.

The chain employs TRBV7-8 and TRBJ2-3, with D possibly being TRBD2 (5 bases). Trimming left V 7 bases short and J 0 bases short, with 11 bases between. CDR1 SGHVS and CDR2 FQNEAQ come from the germline V gene. This CDR3 is 14 amino acids long. Written as DNA, the CDR3 is TGTGCCAGCACCCGGTCGGGGAGCACAGATACGCAGTATTTT. Translating gives CASTRSGSTDTQYF.

The table lists this clone with a count of one. The CDR3 coding sequence is TGTGCCAGCAGGACCGGGGGTTCACCCCTCCACTTT. Translating gives CASRTGGSPLHF. The V gene is TRBV28, the J gene TRBJ1-6; the D gene is possibly TRBD1 (5 bases). The germline CDR1 and CDR2 sequences are MDHEN and SYDVKM. The CDR3 is 12 residues long. Trimming removed 6 bases at V and 9 bases at J, with 9 bases between.

The J gene is TRBJ2-7, the V gene TRBV13, with TRBD1 matching 7 bases. The V and J ends lost 3 bases and 2 bases, in that order; junction bases with no gene match: 7. This CDR3 has 15 amino acids. The germline CDR1 and CDR2 sequences are PRHDT and FYEKMQ (reference sequence). CDR3 nucleotide sequence: TGTGCCAGCAGCTTCGAGGGGGCTGGGGCCTACGAGCAGTACTTC. Its protein is CASSFEGAGAYEQYF.

V usage is TRBV5-6 and J usage is TRBJ1-1; 7 nucleotides agree with TRBD1. The CDR3 runs to 13 residues. Germline V CDR1 and CDR2: SGHDT, YYEEEE. The V and J ends lost 4 bases and 11 bases, in that order; junction bases with no gene match: 11. For the CDR3, the DNA is TGTGCCAGCAGCCTTAGACAGGGTTTGATGGCTTTCTTT. Translating gives CASSLRQGLMAFF.

Here the CDR3 DNA reads TGTGCCAGTAGTATAGACAGGGCCCCCGAAGATACGCAGTATTTT. Amino acids: CASSIDRAPEDTQYF. J is TRBJ2-3 and V is TRBV19, with D possibly being TRBD1 (5 bases). Trimming pared 0 bases from V and 5 bases from J, leaving 12 bases between. Germline V gene sequence: CDR1 LNHDA, CDR2 SQIVND (reference sequence). CDR3 length: 15 residues.

V and J are TRBV20-1 and TRBJ2-3; D gene ambiguous. V shed 6 bases and J shed 6 bases, with 7 bases lying between them. There are 10 residues in the CDR3. The germline V gene has CDR1 DFQATT and CDR2 SNEGSKA (reference sequence). This CDR3 is CSAVRDTQYF. CDR3 DNA: TGCAGTGCCGTCAGGGATACGCAGTATTTT.

The chain employs TRBV7-8 and TRBJ1-6; perhaps TRBD1 as D (6 bases). Deletions cut 4 bases from V and 10 bases from J, with 17 bases between. Looked up from germline, CDR1 is SGHVS and CDR2 is FQNEAQ. This CDR3 is built from 15 residues. CDR3 sequence reads: CASSSDSISVSPLHF. CDR3 in DNA: TGTGCCAGCAGCTCGGACAGCATAAGCGTGTCACCCCTCCACTTT.

The rearrangement links TRBV7-6 to TRBJ1-5, with TRBD1 identical over 8 bases. Germline trimming cut 3 bases from V and 8 bases from J; bases unmatched to any gene: 9. Per germline, CDR1 SGHVS and CDR2 FNYEAQ. The CDR3 length is 15 residues. The CDR3 DNA reads TGTGCCAGCAGCTTCAATACCCAGGGGGCAGAGCCCCAGCATTTT. Protein: CASSFNTQGAEPQHF.

This clone was seen more than once but under ten times. The rearrangement joins TRBV7-8 to TRBJ1-3, with D unclear. V lost 1 base and J 1 base, leaving 14 bases between the germline ends. CDR1 and CDR2 (germline): SGHVS, FQNEAQ. CDR3 length: 17 residues. Here the CDR3 reads CASSLEIAGGSGNTIYF. In nucleotides, the CDR3 is TGTGCCAGCAGCTTAGAAATCGCGGGTGGGTCTGGAAACACCATATATTTT. The full variable domain, with the rest looked up from reference TRBV7-8 and TRBJ1-3, is GAGVSQSPRYKVAKRGQDVALRCDPISGHVSLFWYQQALGQGPEFLTYFQNEAQLDKSGLPSDRFFAERPEGSVSTLKIQRTQQEDSAVYLCASSLEIAGGSGNTIYFGEGSWLTVV.

Notes on this clone: At one boundary the junction diverges from the germline segment, which might be a read error. The chain joins TRBV7-7 to TRBJ2-2; the D gene could be TRBD1 or TRBD2 (6 bases each). The CDR3 covers 14 residues. Germline CDR1 SSHAT, CDR2 FNYEAQ (reference sequence). The DNA of the CDR3 is TGTGCTAGCAGCTTAGGGGGGCCTAACGGGGAGCTGTTTTTT. Its protein is CASSLGGPNGELFF.

The genes are TRBV7-2 and TRBJ1-2; TRBD1 matches at 8 bases. V gave up 4 bases and J gave up 4 bases; unmatched junction bases: 8. In germline, CDR1 is SGHTA, CDR2 FQGNSA. The CDR3 length is 15 residues. CDR3 residues: CASSSGTGSFYGYTF. The DNA for the CDR3 is TGTGCCAGCAGCTCGGGGACAGGTAGTTTCTATGGCTACACCTTC. The full variable domain, in which reference TRBV7-2 and TRBJ1-2 provide the parts outside the CDR3, is GAGVSQSPSNKVTEKGKDVELRCDPISGHTALYWYRQSLGQGLEFLIYFQGNSAPDKSGLPSDRFSAERTGGSVSTLTIQRTQQEDSAVYLCASSSGTGSFYGYTFGSGTRLTVV.

This chain joins TRBV11-3 and TRBJ1-2, with 7 bases identical to TRBD1. With 4 bases clipped from V and 4 bases from J, the junction kept 3 bases outside the gene matches. Germline CDR1 is SGHNT and CDR2 is YENEEA. The CDR3 is 13 amino acids. CDR3 sequence (DNA): TGTGCCAGCAGCTCGGGACAGCTCTATGGCTACACCTTC. This gives the protein CASSSGQLYGYTF.